Below are 20 T cell receptor beta chains sequenced from a single sample in a study of shared clonotypes between healthy human individuals (dated by TCRdb to about 2020). The protocol used for the library was the immunoSEQ multiplex PCR assay. Not all clones reach the TCRdb copy of this immuneACCESS table, which keeps in-frame sequences only. Checked studies attribute under half of the gap to unresolved V genes and leave the rest unexplained. The sample table records around 700,000 clones; about two thirds of these occur just once. 1.5% to 2% of the sample belongs to the ten largest clones. Sample: memory CD4+ T cells sorted from blood. What the cell subset or site label conveys for this sample: CD45RA-negative fraction. These receptors were taken from a woman under 40 in good health.

V usage is TRBV5-1 and J usage is TRBJ2-7; D might be TRBD2 (5 bases). Trimming left V 6 bases short and J 2 bases short, with 12 bases between. CDR1 is SGHRS and CDR2 is YFSETQ in the germline V gene. The CDR3 consists of 13 residues. CDR3 residues: CASNSGNAYEQYF. The CDR3, as DNA: TGCGCCAGCAACTCCGGGAACGCCTACGAGCAGTACTTC. The full variable domain, rest sourced from reference TRBV5-1 and TRBJ2-7, is KAGVTQTPRYLIKTRGQQVTLSCSPISGHRSVSWYQQTPGQGLQFLFEYFSETQRNKGNFPGRFSGRQFSNSRSEMNVSTLELGDSALYLCASNSGNAYEQYFGPGTRLTVT.

The chain recombines TRBV7-2 with TRBJ2-7, with D perhaps TRBD2 (5 bases). The CDR3 length is 14 residues. The V and J ends lost 2 bases and 1 base respectively, with 9 bases between them. Germline-derived CDR1 and CDR2 are SGHTA and FQGNSA. In DNA form, the CDR3 reads TGTGCCAGCAGCTTAAGACGGGGTTCCTACGAGCAGTACTTC. The encoded protein is CASSLRRGSYEQYF.

The chain links TRBV18 to TRBJ2-1; TRBD1 is a possible D gene (5 bases). Germline V gives CDR1 KGHSH, CDR2 LQKENI. The V and J ends lost 2 bases and 7 bases respectively, with 9 bases between them. The CDR3 runs to 13 residues. In DNA, the CDR3 is TGTGCCAGCTCACCAATACAGGAGAATGAGCAGTTCTTC. Protein product: CASSPIQENEQFF.

The V gene is TRBV19, the J gene TRBJ2-5; D is unresolved. The end of the DNA is better explained by TRBJ2-7, so the J call may be wrong. Germline CDR1 and CDR2: LNHDA and SQIVND (reference sequence). CDR3 length: 13 amino acids. CDR3 sequence (DNA): TGTGCCAGTAGCTTTGACGGGCTCTACGAGCAGTACTTC. Translated: CASSFDGLYEQYF.

V is TRBV2 and J is TRBJ2-1, with 9 bases aligning to TRBD1. The CDR3 is made up of 14 amino acids. The junction had 9 bases not matched to a gene; V was cut back by 6 bases and J by 9 bases. Germline values: CDR1 SNHLY, CDR2 FYNNEI. The CDR3 DNA follows: TGTGCCAGCAGGGGGACAGGGCGAGGTAGTGAGCAGTTCTTC. It encodes CASRGTGRGSEQFF.

Concerning this clone itself: The same CDR3 is also encoded by other DNA sequences in this sample. The chain recombines TRBV5-1 with TRBJ1-4; 9 nucleotides line up with TRBD1. The CDR3 has 14 residues. Germline assignment: CDR1 SGHRS and CDR2 YFSETQ. V lost 0 bases to trimming and J lost 8 bases; unmatched junction nucleotides: 2. CDR3 coding DNA: TGCGCCAGCAGCTTGGGACAGGGGGGAGAAAAACTGTTTTTT. It specifies CASSLGQGGEKLFF.

The rearrangement joins TRBV4-1 to TRBJ2-2; a possible D gene is TRBD1 (6 bases). Trimming removed 1 base at V and 5 bases at J, with 14 bases between. Germline V CDR1 and CDR2: MGHRA, YSYEKL. The CDR3 consists of 16 residues. The CDR3 coding sequence is TGCGCCAGCAGCCAAGCGCAGGGGATGGGGACCGGGGAGCTGTTTTTT. The encoded protein is CASSQAQGMGTGELFF.

The chain carries TRBV5-1 and TRBJ1-1; TRBD1 is a possible D gene (5 bases). The length of the CDR3 is 11 residues. The germline V and J ends were trimmed by 3 bases and 7 bases, with 7 bases remaining between them. Germline CDR1 is SGHRS and CDR2 is YFSETQ. The CDR3 DNA follows: TGCGCCAGCAGCTATGACAGTGAAGCTTTCTTT. This translates into CASSYDSEAFF.

The chain employs TRBV18 and TRBJ2-7; D gene unclear. Germline CDR1 and CDR2: KGHSH and LQKENI. V dropped 3 bases and J dropped 6 bases, with 12 bases sitting between them. The CDR3 runs 13 residues. As DNA, the CDR3 is TGTGCCAGCTCACCCCAGGAACTTGGCGAGCAGTACTTC. The encoded protein is CASSPQELGEQYF.

This clone was seen a single time. V and J are TRBV2 and TRBJ2-1, with 9 bases fitting TRBD2. Germline V gives CDR1 SNHLY, CDR2 FYNNEI. The CDR3 sequence is 16 residues long. Trimming at V came to 4 bases and at J to 8 bases, leaving 12 bases not matched to a gene. The CDR3 nucleotides are TGTGCCAGCAGTGCCCCTTTAGCGGGAGTCAGGGATGAGCAGTTCTTC. Amino acids: CASSAPLAGVRDEQFF.

This sequence joins TRBV2 and TRBJ2-7; 12 positions match TRBD2. Germline CDR1 and CDR2: SNHLY and FYNNEI. The V gene end was trimmed by 6 bases and the J gene end by 3 bases; junction bases not matched to a gene: 9. This CDR3 is 16 amino acids long. The CDR3 DNA sequence: TGTGCCAGCAGCCACGCCCGACTAGCGGGGGTCTACGAGCAGTACTTC. The encoded protein is CASSHARLAGVYEQYF. Together with reference TRBV2 and TRBJ2-7, the CDR3 gives the full variable domain: EPEVTQTPSHQVTQMGQEVILRCVPISNHLYFYWYRQILGQKVEFLVSFYNNEISEKSEIFDDQFSVERPDGSNFTLKIRSTKLEDSAMYFCASSHARLAGVYEQYFGPGTRLTVT.

The chain combines TRBV13 with TRBJ2-2, with TRBD1 matching over 9 bases. V dropped 5 bases and J dropped 6; count of bases not matched to a gene: 7. The CDR3 is made up of 15 amino acids. Per germline, CDR1 PRHDT and CDR2 FYEKMQ (reference sequence). The CDR3 coding sequence is TGTGCCAGCAGCCGTGACAGGGGGGTTTCCGGGGAGCTGTTTTTT. The encoded protein is CASSRDRGVSGELFF.

This clone has just one count. This sequence joins TRBV29-1 and TRBJ2-6, with a possible D match to TRBD2 (5 bases). The V end was cut by 5 bases, the J end by 4 bases, with 12 bases between. Germline lookup yields CDR1 SQVTM and CDR2 ANQGSEA. The CDR3 is made up of 14 amino acids. The CDR3 spells CSVTPGSGANVLTF. CDR3 nucleotide sequence: TGCAGCGTTACTCCGGGATCCGGGGCCAACGTCCTGACTTTC.

This chain joins TRBV4-1 and TRBJ2-5, with D perhaps matching TRBD1 (6 bases). V was trimmed by 4 bases and J by 5 bases, leaving 11 bases between them. The V gene's germline CDR1 is MGHRA and CDR2 YSYEKL. The CDR3 totals 13 residues. This CDR3 is CASSLTGIETQYF. The CDR3 coding sequence is TGCGCCAGCAGCCTGACAGGAATCGAGACCCAGTACTTC.

The rearrangement links TRBV28 to TRBJ1-5, with D hard to call. V was shortened by 3 bases and J by 4 bases, with 13 bases between the two germline ends. Germline loops: CDR1 MDHEN, CDR2 SYDVKM. The CDR3 has 15 residues. The CDR3 nucleotides read TGTGCCAGCAGTTTTGAGGGAGTTAGGAATCAGCCCCAGCATTTT. Its protein is CASSFEGVRNQPQHF.

This clone was counted a few times. Other DNA sequences in this sample translate to the same CDR3. The J gene is TRBJ1-1, the V gene TRBV18; 8 bases are a match to TRBD1. From germline, CDR1 is KGHSH and CDR2 LQKENI. The trim removed 6 bases at V and 5 bases at J, leaving 8 bases unmatched. The CDR3 sequence is 14 residues long. This CDR3 is CASSQDRVNTEAFF. As DNA, the CDR3 is TGTGCCAGCTCTCAGGACAGGGTTAATACTGAAGCTTTCTTT. The variable domain in full, with the rest retrieved from reference TRBV18 and TRBJ1-1, is NAGVMQNPRHLVRRRGQEARLRCSPMKGHSHVYWYRQLPEEGLKFMVYLQKENIIDESGMPKERFSAEFPKEGPSILRIQQVVRGDSAAYFCASSQDRVNTEAFFGQGTRLTVV.

The chain employs TRBV6-1 and TRBJ1-5; D possibly corresponds to TRBD1 (5 bases). The ends were cut back, 6 bases at V and 0 bases at J, with 9 bases in the middle. There are 14 residues in the CDR3. Per germline, CDR1 MNHNS and CDR2 SASEGT. The CDR3 is CASRGRDSNQPQHF. DNA for the CDR3: TGTGCCAGCAGGGGGCGGGATAGCAATCAGCCCCAGCATTTT.

The rearrangement joins TRBV5-4 to TRBJ2-2; D ambiguous. Germline V CDR1 and CDR2: SGHNT, YYREEE (reference sequence). The CDR3 runs 16 residues. V dropped 0 bases and J dropped 5 bases, with 14 bases sitting between them. The CDR3 sequence is CASSLGGATSTGELFF. CDR3 sequence (DNA): TGTGCCAGCAGCTTGGGGGGTGCTACATCTACCGGGGAGCTGTTTTTT.

The chain has TRBV19 and TRBJ1-3; 8 nucleotides match TRBD1. The CDR3 is made up of 14 amino acids. The V segment lost 8 bases and the J segment 0 bases; nucleotides outside the gene matches: 3. Germline CDR1 LNHDA, CDR2 SQIVND (reference sequence). This chain's CDR3 is CASGQGLSGNTIYF. CDR3 nucleotides: TGTGCCAGTGGACAGGGACTCTCTGGAAACACCATATATTTT.

This sequence joins TRBV7-9 and TRBJ1-3; possible D gene TRBD1, 6 bases. The CDR3 runs 16 residues. The germline V gene encodes CDR1 SEHNR and CDR2 FQNEAQ (reference sequence). Trimming took 0 bases from V and 4 from J, leaving 13 bases between them. Here the CDR3 DNA reads TGTGCCAGCAGCTTAGCAGCCCCAGGGGCAGGAAACACCATATATTTT. Encoded protein: CASSLAAPGAGNTIYF.